Each of the 5 T cell receptor beta chains below was sequenced from the same sample in a study of shared clonotypes between healthy human individuals. This table comes from immunoSEQ multiplex PCR, and its TCRdb copy is limited to in-frame clones, with some not included. The sample yields 1.4 million to 1.5 million clones, roughly 96% seen once. The specimen was naive CD4+ T cells sorted from blood. Subset defined: CD45RA+ positively selected. Receptor source: a man between 25 and 39 years old in good health.

The gene calls are TRBV13 and TRBJ2-7; the match to TRBD1 covers 9 bases. This CDR3 has 13 amino acids. Germline CDR1 reads PRHDT; CDR2 reads FYEKMQ (reference sequence). Germline trimming cut 6 bases from V and 7 bases from J; bases unmatched to any gene: 7. The CDR3 is CASRQQGAREQYF. For the CDR3, the DNA is TGTGCCAGCAGACAACAGGGGGCAAGAGAGCAGTACTTC.

The chain has TRBV5-1 and TRBJ2-1, with TRBD2 matching 12 bases. This CDR3 is 20 amino acids long. Losses at the gene ends were 0 bases for V and 10 bases for J; bases not matched to a gene: 20. Germline V gene sequence: CDR1 SGHRS, CDR2 YFSETQ. CDR3 in amino acids: CASSLEPDIYGTSGPAEQFF. Here the CDR3 DNA reads TGCGCCAGCAGCTTGGAGCCGGACATTTATGGGACTAGCGGGCCGGCAGAGCAGTTCTTC.

This chain joins TRBV9 and TRBJ2-1; D ambiguous. The CDR3 contains 13 residues. CDR1 SGDLS and CDR2 YYNGEE come from the germline V gene. V was cut by 1 base and J by 7 bases, with 9 bases left in between. The CDR3 DNA sequence: TGTGCCAGCAGCGTAAACCCCTGGAATGAGCAGTTCTTC. It is translated as CASSVNPWNEQFF.

The genes are TRBV18 and TRBJ1-1; no definite D call. Germline V gene data show CDR1 as KGHSH and CDR2 as LQKENI. CDR3 size: 12 residues. The V and J ends lost 3 bases and 11 bases respectively, with 13 bases between them. This CDR3 is CASSPPGPRAFF. The CDR3 DNA reads as TGTGCCAGCTCACCCCCAGGTCCCCGGGCTTTCTTT.

The chain uses TRBV5-1 and TRBJ2-1; 11 nucleotides agree with TRBD2. This CDR3 comprises 15 residues. V lost 10 bases and J lost 4; bases outside the gene matches: 10. CDR1 is SGHRS, CDR2 YFSETQ, per germline. The CDR3 bases are TGCGCCTCAATAAAGGGGACTAGCGGTTACAATGAGCAGTTCTTC. Translated, it gives CASIKGTSGYNEQFF.